This TCR beta chain came from a study of CD8+ T cells in alopecia areata (dated by TCRdb to about 2018). As for the study more broadly: The treated patients, all with moderate-to-severe alopecia areata, were enrolled in an open-label pilot trial of oral tofacitinib given at 5 to 10 mg twice daily. Patients on tofacitinib were biopsied at baseline and after 4 and 24 weeks of treatment, and several of the patients also had a later scalp biopsy. Amplification of TCRbeta CDR3 regions was done by immunoSEQ multiplex PCR using 35 Vbeta forward primers and 13 Jbeta reverse primers. In both human patients and the C3H/HeJ mouse model, the study applied high-throughput TCRbeta sequencing to look at T cell clonal expansion in alopecia areata. Clonality in the scalp was compared among normal scalp (n=4), patchy alopecia areata scalp (n=8), and alopecia totalis/universalis scalp (n=8). RNA was extracted with the PAXgene miRNA kit for fixed scalp, the miRNeasy kit for PBMCs, and the RNeasy kit for mouse skin. In humans, TCRbeta sequencing was performed on scalp tissue and on sorted CD4+ and CD8+ peripheral blood T cells from healthy controls and from patients with patchy or totalis/universalis alopecia areata. Tofacitinib was given for 6 to 18 months, followed by 6 months of follow-up off drug to assess delayed response and recurrence. Results and caveats for the whole study, not just this receptor: Resident alphabeta T cells in normal human skin are also sequenced, complicating scalp TCR repertoire analysis, unlike mouse skin dominated by gammadelta T cells. Compared with mice, TCR sequences shared between patients were less clear, possibly partly because of HLA diversity across the patient population. Compared with normal scalp, lesional scalp, particularly in alopecia totalis/universalis, had higher clonality and more expanded CD8+ clones, which suggests antigenic drive.

Including the terminal cysteine and phenylalanine, the CDR3 comprises 13 residues. Only CDR3 DNA is held: 39 bases, read in frame from base 1. A distance of 11 bases separates the germline ends of V and J, which lose 2 bases and 5 bases respectively. CDR1 and CDR2 (SGHRS, YFSETQ) derive from the germline V gene. The library was built by means of the immunoSEQ multiplex PCR assay. To provide template for TCR sequencing, every sample had RNA extracted and reverse transcribed into cDNA. SuperScript III was used to make first-strand cDNA, primed with a 2:1 mix of oligo-dT and random hexamers. A synthetic immune receptor repertoire was used to assess amplification bias, and residual bias was removed computationally. Per the original workflow: After raw reads were preprocessed to remove errors, the CDR3 was defined following IMGT conventions as running from the conserved cysteine to phenylalanine. To get clonality, Shannon entropy was normalized by log2 of the number of productive unique TCRs and the result was subtracted from 1. Scalp TCRbeta sequences were cross-referenced with sorted blood CD4 and CD8 repertoires so that the CD4 or CD8 identity of scalp clones could be inferred. Sourced from immuneACCESS, this table was stored by TCRdb with only in-frame sequences that have V and J called. A share of the clones is absent; for the studies checked, an unresolved V gene accounts for under half, and the remainder has no known explanation. The V and J calls and clone size were taken over from that table, and D and trimming were inferred from the DNA. The sample table records 150,000 or so clones; around 47% of these occur just once. The top ten hold 6.5% to 7.5% of the sample.

This clone has more than one count but fewer than ten. Its antigen is not yet known. There are no base qualities to consult, and no much larger clone falls within one base. Lesional scalp punch biopsies and peripheral blood were obtained from alopecia areata patients. PBMCs were isolated by density centrifugation and stained for CD3, CD4 and CD8, and CD4+ and CD8+ T cells were sorted on a FACSAria. The sequence was collected from a human donor with alopecia areata. Sequencing used CD4+ T cells sorted from blood. This sequence uses TRBV5-1 and TRBJ2-7; the D gene could be either TRBD1 or TRBD2, each agreeing at 5 bases. The DNA reads TGCGCCAGCAGCTTAGAGGGGTTCCACGAGCAGTACTTC. Translated, this is CASSLEGFHEQYF.